What follows are 5 T cell receptor beta chains derived from one specimen sequenced in a study of blood T cells in healthy people across ages. The second PCR ran 7 to 11 cycles with a sample-barcoded 5' primer and J-beta primers. In TCRdb, the 5' RACE reads were re-called with MiXCR into one record per CDR3 protein. Of 550,000 to 650,000 distinct CDR3 sequences listed, 25% to 35% were seen once; the top ten hold under 4.5%. These data were also reused for a study on T cells of mothers and their children.

What was sequenced was blood. Receptors were obtained from a boy aged 2 to 10 in good health.

Only a few counts were recorded for this clonotype. Here the CDR3 reads CASRISGGPAYEQYF. DNA for the CDR3: TGTGCCAGCAGAATTAGCGGGGGGCCCGCCTACGAGCAGTACTTC. The V and J genes are TRBV2 and TRBJ2-7; TRBD2 matches 10 bases. This CDR3 has 15 residues. The V gene's germline CDR1 is SNHLY and CDR2 FYNNEI. The junction had 7 bases not matched to a gene; V was cut back by 6 bases and J by 2 bases.

The chain combines TRBV25-1 with TRBJ1-6; D might be TRBD1 (5 bases). The CDR3 runs to 14 residues. V was shortened by 4 bases and J by 7 bases, with 11 bases between the two germline ends. The germline V gene has CDR1 MGHDK and CDR2 SYGVNS. CDR3 DNA sequence: TGTGCCAGCAGTGCCGGGACGGCCAATTCACCCCTCCACTTT. Encoded protein: CASSAGTANSPLHF. Together with reference TRBV25-1 and TRBJ1-6, the CDR3 gives the full variable domain: EADIYQTPRYLVIGTGKKITLECSQTMGHDKMYWYQQDPGMELHLIHYSYGVNSTEKGDLSSESTVSRIRTEHFPLTLESARPSHTSQYLCASSAGTANSPLHFGNGTRLTVT.

This chain connects TRBV5-5 to TRBJ2-5, with D perhaps TRBD2 (5 bases). This CDR3 has 14 amino acids. The germline gives CDR1 SGHKS, CDR2 YYEKEE (reference sequence). Trimming pared 7 bases from V and 2 bases from J, leaving 15 bases between. CDR3 nucleotides: TGTGCCAGCGATGAGGGAGTTTCTCAAGAGACCCAGTACTTC. Protein sequence: CASDEGVSQETQYF.

The chain uses TRBV5-5 and TRBJ2-7; D not resolved. Germline V gives CDR1 SGHKS, CDR2 YYEKEE (reference sequence). The V end was cut by 4 bases, the J end by 4 bases, with 18 bases between. The CDR3 spans 15 residues. Written as DNA, the CDR3 is TGTGCCAGCAGCCCTGACTCCCAAATGCGGTACGAGCAGTACTTC. Its protein is CASSPDSQMRYEQYF.

This rearrangement joins TRBV10-1 to TRBJ2-7, with D perhaps matching TRBD2 (6 bases). The CDR3 covers 15 residues. The V end was cut by 5 bases, the J end by 4 bases, with 18 bases between. Germline V gives CDR1 WNHNN, CDR2 SYGVQD (reference sequence). The CDR3, as DNA: TGCGCCAGCAGTTCACTGACGGCGGGAAGGTACGAGCAGTACTTC. It codes for CASSSLTAGRYEQYF.